The rows below give T cell receptor beta chains drawn from one sample of a study of shared clonotypes between healthy human individuals. Here immunoSEQ multiplex PCR was the method, and the copy in TCRdb shows in-frame clones only, minus some. The table has roughly 640,000 clones, 95% to 98% seen once. Source material: naive CD4+ T cells sorted from blood. The source of these receptors is a woman aged 25 to 39 in good health. CDR3s leave out the opening cysteine and the closing phenylalanine or tryptophan.

v_gene: TRBV6-5; j_gene: TRBJ1-2; CDR3aa: ASSYSGTVAYGYT
v_gene: TRBV27; j_gene: TRBJ1-1; CDR3aa: ASSLPGKVNTEAF
v_gene: TRBV5-4; j_gene: TRBJ2-5; CDR3aa: ASSFGGSETQY
v_gene: TRBV28; j_gene: TRBJ2-7; CDR3aa: ASSLGTILYEQY
v_gene: TRBV11-3; j_gene: TRBJ2-1; CDR3aa: ASSFRLAAYNEQF
v_gene: TRBV28; j_gene: TRBJ1-1; CDR3aa: ASRVQGRQAF
v_gene: TRBV10-1; j_gene: TRBJ1-2; CDR3aa: ASSDGGDYGYT
v_gene: TRBV28; j_gene: TRBJ2-3; CDR3aa: ASSLHTSTDTQY
v_gene: TRBV20-1; j_gene: TRBJ2-7; CDR3aa: SATGTGEQY
v_gene: TRBV28; j_gene: TRBJ1-4; CDR3aa: ASSIPGRMPNEKLF
v_gene: TRBV28; j_gene: TRBJ2-1; CDR3aa: ASTGTTYNEQF
v_gene: TRBV6-1; j_gene: TRBJ1-1; CDR3aa: AGTTGGANTEAF
v_gene: TRBV28; j_gene: TRBJ2-3; CDR3aa: ASSSRPREYTQY
v_gene: TRBV29-1; j_gene: TRBJ2-1; CDR3aa: SVTGDSSSYNEQF
v_gene: TRBV25-1; j_gene: TRBJ1-2; CDR3aa: ASSEEGGGDPSDGYT
v_gene: TRBV7-9; j_gene: TRBJ2-1; CDR3aa: ASSLREGLAGSHEQF
v_gene: TRBV29-1; j_gene: TRBJ1-1; CDR3aa: SVLPRMLDTEAF
v_gene: TRBV5-1; j_gene: TRBJ2-7; CDR3aa: ASSPDNSYEQY
v_gene: TRBV18; j_gene: TRBJ2-7; CDR3aa: ASSTGTSDYEQY
v_gene: TRBV7-9; j_gene: TRBJ2-1; CDR3aa: ASRWGQGLISRGNEQF
v_gene: TRBV6-1; j_gene: TRBJ1-2; CDR3aa: ASSEQGQYTYGYT
v_gene: TRBV7-3; j_gene: TRBJ2-3; CDR3aa: ASSLRLSGTDTQY
v_gene: TRBV28; j_gene: TRBJ1-1; CDR3aa: ASRQSKTYKPEGTEAF
v_gene: TRBV28; j_gene: TRBJ2-7; CDR3aa: ASSLPTSGRPLEQY
v_gene: TRBV6-6; j_gene: TRBJ2-2; CDR3aa: ATGNAPANTGELF
v_gene: TRBV29-1; j_gene: TRBJ2-1; CDR3aa: SGGLAENEQF
v_gene: TRBV18; j_gene: TRBJ1-1; CDR3aa: ASSGLNTEAF
v_gene: TRBV2; j_gene: TRBJ2-1; CDR3aa: ASSEVVNANNEQF
v_gene: TRBV7-8; j_gene: TRBJ2-1; CDR3aa: ASSPGRYNEQF
v_gene: TRBV7-3; j_gene: TRBJ2-6; CDR3aa: ASSLYVGQGLSGANVLT
v_gene: TRBV27; j_gene: TRBJ2-7; CDR3aa: ASSLLGTSGAYEQY
v_gene: TRBV4-1; j_gene: TRBJ2-7; CDR3aa: ASSTPGQTYEQY
v_gene: TRBV6-4; j_gene: TRBJ2-2; CDR3aa: ASSDVGYTGELF
v_gene: TRBV11-2; j_gene: TRBJ2-3; CDR3aa: ASSLGGLAGIADTQY
v_gene: TRBV5-6; j_gene: TRBJ2-2; CDR3aa: ASSSQPGELF
v_gene: TRBV28; j_gene: TRBJ2-1; CDR3aa: ASSPSGTSAHNEQF
v_gene: TRBV10-1; j_gene: TRBJ1-1; CDR3aa: ASSESQGWTEAF
v_gene: TRBV7-3; j_gene: TRBJ2-1; CDR3aa: ASSSGQEYNEQF
v_gene: TRBV28; j_gene: TRBJ1-1; CDR3aa: ASSLGQGGTEAF
v_gene: TRBV28; j_gene: TRBJ1-2; CDR3aa: ASRLPRDSLYGYT
v_gene: TRBV30; j_gene: TRBJ1-4; CDR3aa: ALRKGGGGGEKLF
v_gene: TRBV7-2; j_gene: TRBJ1-1; CDR3aa: ASSLVGQGARTEAF
v_gene: TRBV28; j_gene: TRBJ2-3; CDR3aa: ASSIPGQGYTQY
v_gene: TRBV29-1; j_gene: TRBJ2-5; CDR3aa: SVGLQGAGTQY